One and the same sample provided the 12 T cell receptor beta chains below, sequenced in a study of blood T cell repertoires in COVID-19. Clones were sequenced by immunoSEQ multiplex PCR, and TCRdb holds only the in-frame ones, with some missing. Among around 200,000 clones listed, roughly nine tenths were seen once. The source material was PBMCs or T cells enriched from blood (not recorded which). All receptors derive from a woman aged 40 to 55 with acute COVID-19.

The rearrangement uses TRBV19 and TRBJ1-4; D is undetermined. Trimming stripped 7 bases from V and 0 bases from J, with 12 bases between. Germline CDR1 is LNHDA and CDR2 is SQIVND (reference sequence). The CDR3 length is 15 residues. CDR3 protein: CASKMGASTNEKLFF. CDR3 in DNA: TGTGCCAGTAAAATGGGCGCCTCAACTAATGAAAAACTGTTTTTT.

The rearrangement links TRBV11-1 to TRBJ2-2, with a tentative D call TRBD1 (7 bases). This CDR3 region has 16 residues. The germline V and J ends were trimmed by 0 bases and 4 bases, with 12 bases remaining between them. Germline CDR1 SGHAT, CDR2 FQDESV (reference sequence). This CDR3 is CASSLAQGGITGELFF. The DNA for the CDR3 is TGTGCCAGCAGCTTAGCGCAGGGGGGAATCACCGGGGAGCTGTTTTTT. Based on the CDR3 plus reference TRBV11-1 and TRBJ2-2, the full variable domain is EAEVAQSPRYKITEKSQAVAFWCDPISGHATLYWYRQILGQGPELLVQFQDESVVDDSQLPKDRFSAERLKGVDSTLKIQPAELGDSAMYLCASSLAQGGITGELFFGEGSRLTVL.

This chain uses TRBV27 with TRBJ1-6, with 8 bases lining up with TRBD1. Trimming removed 5 bases from V and 13 bases from J; junction bases left unmatched: 7. Germline V gives CDR1 MNHEY, CDR2 SMNVEV (reference sequence). The CDR3 has 13 amino acids. The CDR3 DNA reads TGTGCCAGCAGTAGAACAGGGGGGCGGCCCCTCCACTTT. This encodes CASSRTGGRPLHF.

The rearrangement uses TRBV9 and TRBJ2-5, with TRBD2 identical over 10 bases. Losses at the gene ends were 3 bases for V and 5 bases for J; bases not matched to a gene: 10. The CDR3 is 16 amino acids. Germline loops: CDR1 SGDLS, CDR2 YYNGEE. For the CDR3, the DNA is TGTGCCAGCAGCGCCGGGAGCGGGAGGGCCGGGGAGACCCAGTACTTC. Translation gives CASSAGSGRAGETQYF.

Only one count was recorded for this clone. The chain couples TRBV19 to TRBJ1-6, with D unclear. V lost 1 base and J 5 bases, leaving 9 bases between the germline ends. CDR3 length: 15 amino acids. The V gene's germline CDR1 is LNHDA and CDR2 SQIVND (reference sequence). CDR3 bases: TGTGCCAGTAGTATAGCTACGGGAGATAATTCACCCCTCCACTTT. Its protein product is CASSIATGDNSPLHF.

The V call is TRBV6-1, the J call TRBJ1-2; 7 nucleotides match TRBD1. Germline V gene data show CDR1 as MNHNS and CDR2 as SASEGT. The V gene end was trimmed by 2 bases and the J gene end by 4 bases; junction bases not matched to a gene: 16. The CDR3 runs to 18 residues. The CDR3 DNA reads TGTGCCAGCAGTGAAAGTCTTGAGGAGGGGGCGCGGATCTATGGCTACACCTTC. It specifies CASSESLEEGARIYGYTF.

This chain joins TRBV5-1 and TRBJ1-6; 8 bases fit TRBD1. J gave up 7 bases and V 3 bases, and 3 bases lay outside the gene matches. This CDR3 is 14 amino acids long. CDR1 and CDR2 (germline): SGHRS, YFSETQ. This CDR3 reads CASSSTGENSPLHF. The CDR3 DNA reads as TGCGCCAGCAGCTCGACAGGGGAAAATTCACCCCTCCACTTT.

This rearrangement joins TRBV28 to TRBJ1-4; D gene uncertain. Germline-derived CDR1 and CDR2 are MDHEN and SYDVKM. This CDR3 is built from 13 residues. Deletions cut 3 bases from V and 7 bases from J, with 9 bases between. CDR3 DNA sequence: TGTGCCAGCAGTTTTAGCTTGGGTGAAAAACTGTTTTTT. As protein: CASSFSLGEKLFF.

This chain uses TRBV29-1 with TRBJ2-3, with 8 bases that match TRBD2. Germline V lookup: CDR1 SQVTM, CDR2 ANQGSEA. Trimming took 7 bases from V and 1 from J; bases not matched to a gene: 4. CDR3 length equals 13 residues. The CDR3 sequence is CSARAGGTDTQYF. CDR3 nucleotide sequence: TGCAGCGCCAGAGCGGGAGGCACAGATACGCAGTATTTT.

J is TRBJ2-1 and V is TRBV27, with TRBD1 matching 11 bases. J was trimmed by 6 bases and V by 5 bases; bases with no gene match: 9. CDR1 is MNHEY, CDR2 SMNVEV, per germline (reference sequence). CDR3 length equals 16 residues. In nucleotides, the CDR3 is TGTGCCAGCAGTGCACTCCCCGGGACAGGGGGCAATGAGCAGTTCTTC. This sequence encodes CASSALPGTGGNEQFF.

This clone occurred a few times. The J gene is TRBJ2-1, the V gene TRBV20-1; 11 positions agree with TRBD2. CDR1 is DFQATT and CDR2 is SNEGSKA in the germline V gene (reference sequence). The CDR3 sequence is 14 residues long. After removal of 3 bases from V and 7 bases from J, the junction contained 5 bases not matched to a gene. The DNA for the CDR3 is TGCAGTGCTAGTCCTAGCGGGAGGTTAAATGAGCAGTTCTTC. It translates to CSASPSGRLNEQFF.

The chain couples TRBV4-1 to TRBJ1-2; 10 positions match TRBD1. The V gene's germline CDR1 is MGHRA and CDR2 YSYEKL. CDR3 size: 17 residues. V trimming: 1 base; J trimming: 2 bases; junction bases outside the gene matches: 7. CDR3 nucleotides: TGCGCCAGCAGCCAAGGGGGACAGGGGAGGAGGAACTATGGCTACACCTTC. Protein product: CASSQGGQGRRNYGYTF.